These T cell receptor beta chains were read from a single sample in a study of blood T cell repertoires in COVID-19. Assay used: immunoSEQ multiplex PCR; TCRdb lists only in-frame clones, some missing. The sample lists some 170,000 clones, 85% to 95% occurring once. The sequenced sample was peripheral blood. The receptor set was obtained from a woman in her fifties or sixties with COVID-19, enrolled during active disease. The CDR3 runs from the conserved cysteine through the conserved F or W. D genes are given only for firm matches. The listing skips clone size in some rows; elsewhere it reads once, few, many or a size class.

d_call	v_call	j_call	clone_size	cdr3_aa	cdr3_nt
TRBD1	TRBV7-9	TRBJ2-1	.	CASSLGQYNEQFF	TGTGCCAGCAGCTTGGGACAGTACAATGAGCAGTTCTTC
.	TRBV7-3	TRBJ2-3	.	CASSPEGVTDTQYF	TGTGCCAGCAGCCCCGAGGGGGTCACAGATACGCAGTATTTT
TRBD1	TRBV6-5	TRBJ1-2	.	CASSNYPAGGAYGYTF	TGTGCCAGCAGTAACTATCCCGCAGGGGGCGCATATGGCTACACCTTC
.	TRBV5-1	TRBJ1-2	.	CASSLNPGVAGGYTF	TGCGCCAGCAGCTTAAATCCGGGGGTAGCGGGGGGCTACACCTTC
.	TRBV5-6	TRBJ1-2	once	CASSPDRNYGYTF	TGTGCCAGCAGCCCCGACAGGAACTATGGCTACACCTTC
.	TRBV29-1	TRBJ1-1	.	CSVDRGLNTEAFF	TGCAGCGTTGATAGGGGGTTGAACACTGAAGCTTTCTTT
.	TRBV9	TRBJ2-7	.	CASSGRGSYEQYF	TGTGCCAGCAGCGGCCGGGGGTCCTACGAGCAGTACTTC
.	TRBV18	TRBJ1-6	.	CASFTGDSPLHF	TGTGCCAGCTTCACAGGAGATTCACCCCTCCACTTT
TRBD1	TRBV19	TRBJ2-3	.	CASRLRTGIGTDTQYF	TGTGCCAGTAGGCTTAGGACAGGCATAGGCACAGATACGCAGTATTTT
TRBD1	TRBV18	TRBJ1-4	.	CASSSFGQGYEKLFF	TGTGCCAGCTCATCATTTGGACAGGGCTATGAAAAACTGTTTTTT
.	TRBV4-3	TRBJ2-2	once	CASSQETRQNTGELFF	TGCGCCAGCAGCCAAGAGACGAGGCAGAACACCGGGGAGCTGTTTTTT
.	TRBV2	TRBJ1-2	.	CASSESGNYGYTF	TGTGCCAGCAGTGAATCGGGGAACTATGGCTACACCTTC
TRBD1	TRBV6-4	TRBJ1-2	.	CASSARQGQGYTF	TGTGCCAGCAGTGCCCGACAGGGGCAAGGCTACACCTTC
.	TRBV7-2	TRBJ2-1	.	CASSAHYRQIQFF	TGTGCCAGCAGCGCGCACTACAGACAGATACAGTTCTTC
.	TRBV11-2	TRBJ1-3	.	CASSLVSGAGSGNTIYF	TGTGCCAGCAGCTTAGTATCGGGAGCAGGCTCTGGAAACACCATATATTTT
.	TRBV5-4	TRBJ1-2	.	CASSLAQGSGYTF	TGTGCCAGCAGCTTGGCTCAGGGAAGTGGCTACACCTTC
.	TRBV29-1	TRBJ1-1	.	CSVQVERVWTEAFF	TGCAGCGTTCAGGTCGAGCGGGTATGGACTGAAGCTTTCTTT
.	TRBV7-2	TRBJ1-3	few	CASSLFTNRRTSGNTIYF	TGTGCCAGCAGCTTATTTACAAATCGGAGAACCTCTGGAAACACCATATATTTT
.	TRBV27	TRBJ2-7	.	CASSYKGDYEQYF	TGTGCCAGCAGTTATAAAGGGGACTACGAGCAGTACTTC
TRBD1	TRBV28	TRBJ2-7	.	CASSLTGGRYEQYF	TGTGCCAGCAGTTTGACAGGGGGCAGGTACGAGCAGTACTTC
.	TRBV29-1	TRBJ1-1	.	CSVVGGITEAFF	TGCAGCGTTGTGGGAGGGATCACTGAAGCTTTCTTT
.	TRBV9	TRBJ1-2	.	CASSVESRNYGYTF	TGTGCCAGCAGCGTAGAATCCCGGAACTATGGCTACACCTTC
.	TRBV5-6	TRBJ2-5	.	CASRSLKETQYF	TGTGCCAGCAGGAGCCTAAAAGAGACCCAGTACTTC
TRBD1	TRBV6-5	TRBJ2-3	.	CAAKWGQTTDTQYF	TGTGCCGCTAAGTGGGGACAGACAACAGATACGCAGTATTTT
TRBD1	TRBV7-9	TRBJ2-7	.	CASSHRDRVYEQYF	TGTGCCAGCAGCCACCGGGACAGGGTCTACGAGCAGTACTTC
.	TRBV11-3	TRBJ1-3	once	CASSPGGGHSGNTIYF	TGTGCCAGCAGCCCGGGAGGAGGGCACTCTGGAAACACCATATATTTT
.	TRBV7-8	TRBJ1-2	.	CASRENRDSRRLHGYTF	TGTGCCAGCAGGGAGAACAGGGATAGCCGGAGATTGCATGGCTACACCTTC
.	TRBV11-2	TRBJ1-1	.	CASSLIGRRGTEAFF	TGTGCCAGCAGCTTAATTGGTAGAAGGGGCACTGAAGCTTTCTTT
.	TRBV7-8	TRBJ1-1	.	CASSLRGGGWTEAFF	TGTGCCAGCAGCTTACGCGGCGGGGGCTGGACTGAAGCTTTCTTT
TRBD1	TRBV7-9	TRBJ1-4	.	CASSYYPYRGYGTNEKLFF	TGTGCCAGCAGCTACTACCCATACAGGGGCTACGGGACTAATGAAAAACTGTTTTTT
TRBD2	TRBV11-2	TRBJ2-2	.	CASSFGGDTGELFF	TGTGCCAGCAGCTTTGGGGGGGACACCGGGGAGCTGTTTTTT
.	TRBV10-3	TRBJ1-1	.	CAISESWGDTEAFF	TGTGCCATCAGTGAGTCGTGGGGAGACACTGAAGCTTTCTTT
.	TRBV12-5	TRBJ2-5	.	CASGTGQMTQYF	TGTGCTAGTGGTACTGGACAGATGACCCAGTACTTC
TRBD1	TRBV5-4	TRBJ1-4	.	CASTPPGGQGRPTNEKLFF	TGTGCCAGCACCCCCCCCGGTGGACAGGGTAGGCCTACTAATGAAAAACTGTTTTTT